Shown below are 18 T cell receptor beta chains from a single sample sequenced in a study of cytomegalovirus exposure and HLA in healthy donors. PCR involved 60 Vbeta and 13 Jbeta primers. Profiling relied on immunoSEQ multiplex PCR, and the TCRdb table lists in-frame clones only, not all of them. This table holds 150,000 to 200,000 clones, around 75% found once. Sequenced input: PBMCs. These receptors were obtained from a woman aged 50 to 60 in good health and CMV-seronegative.

This clone was observed a single time. V gene TRBV27 combines with J gene TRBJ2-7; 7 nucleotides agree with TRBD1. The junction had 13 bases not matched to a gene; V was cut back by 5 bases and J by 6 bases. The germline V gene has CDR1 MNHEY and CDR2 SMNVEV (reference sequence). The CDR3 extends over 15 amino acids. The CDR3 sequence is CASSDRPGQLSEQYF. In DNA form, the CDR3 reads TGTGCCAGCAGTGACAGACCGGGACAGTTATCCGAGCAGTACTTC.

A few counts support this clone. The CDR3 sequence is CASKRQMNTEAFF. In DNA form, the CDR3 reads TGTGCCAGCAAACGACAGATGAACACTGAAGCTTTCTTT. The genes are TRBV7-2 and TRBJ1-1; maybe TRBD1 (5 bases). Trimming took off 7 bases at V and 0 bases at J, with 9 bases between the two ends. The length of the CDR3 is 13 residues. The germline V gene has CDR1 SGHTA and CDR2 FQGNSA.

The V and J genes are TRBV27 and TRBJ1-2, with TRBD1 matching over 9 bases. Germline values: CDR1 MNHEY, CDR2 SMNVEV (reference sequence). This CDR3 contains 16 residues. With V trimmed by 2 bases and J by 8 bases, 12 bases remained unmatched. Here the CDR3 reads CASSLLGTGRNRGYTF. CDR3 DNA sequence: TGTGCCAGCAGTTTACTTGGGACAGGGCGCAATAGGGGCTACACCTTC.

The chain is built from TRBV5-6 and TRBJ2-1; TRBD2 matches 9 bases. With V trimmed by 1 base and J by 4 bases, 9 bases remained unmatched. The V gene's germline CDR1 is SGHDT and CDR2 YYEEEE. The CDR3 spans 17 residues. The CDR3 sequence is CASSLIDSSGSYNEQFF. The CDR3 nucleotides are TGTGCCAGCAGCTTGATCGACAGTAGCGGGAGTTACAATGAGCAGTTCTTC.

This clone was picked up a small number of times. The rearrangement links TRBV7-8 to TRBJ2-3, with 8 bases identical to TRBD2. V dropped 4 bases and J dropped 2; count of bases not matched to a gene: 5. Germline V lookup: CDR1 SGHVS, CDR2 FQNEAQ. This CDR3 is 15 amino acids long. The CDR3 reads CASSWERGTTDTQYF. The CDR3 region has the DNA TGTGCCAGCAGCTGGGAGCGGGGGACCACAGATACGCAGTATTTT.

The chain has TRBV2 and TRBJ1-1, with D uncertain. This CDR3 has 12 amino acids. V was shortened by 3 bases and J by 7 bases, with 9 bases between the two germline ends. Per germline, CDR1 SNHLY and CDR2 FYNNEI. This CDR3 reads CASSDRGNEAFF. CDR3 nucleotides: TGTGCCAGCAGTGATCGCGGCAATGAAGCTTTCTTT.

The V call is TRBV15, the J call TRBJ2-5; TRBD1 might be the D (6 bases). The CDR3 is 14 residues long. With 1 base removed from V and 5 bases from J, the gap between germline ends came to 11 bases. Looked up from germline, CDR1 is LNHNV and CDR2 is YYDKDF (reference sequence). CDR3 in amino acids: CATSRVGGSETQYF. The DNA of the CDR3 is TGTGCCACCAGCAGAGTAGGGGGAAGCGAGACCCAGTACTTC.

V and J are TRBV19 and TRBJ2-2; 8 positions match TRBD1. V gave up 7 bases and J gave up 0 bases; unmatched junction bases: 4. In germline, CDR1 is LNHDA, CDR2 SQIVND (reference sequence). CDR3 length: 15 residues. The CDR3 DNA sequence: TGTGCCAGTACCCTACAGGGGGCGAACACCGGGGAGCTGTTTTTT. Its translation: CASTLQGANTGELFF.

This rearrangement joins TRBV7-2 to TRBJ1-3; D is possibly TRBD1 (6 bases). The germline V gene encodes CDR1 SGHTA and CDR2 FQGNSA. V shed 2 bases and J shed 2 bases, with 16 bases lying between them. The CDR3 contains 17 residues. The CDR3 here is CASSLSFQGKAGNTIYF. In DNA, the CDR3 is TGTGCCAGCAGCTTATCGTTTCAGGGGAAGGCTGGAAACACCATATATTTT.

J is TRBJ2-5 and V is TRBV9, with 9 positions matching TRBD1. Germline V CDR1 and CDR2: SGDLS, YYNGEE. The CDR3 is made up of 16 amino acids. The ends lost 5 bases at V and 4 bases at J; junction bases unmatched: 12. The CDR3 nucleotides are TGTGCCAGCAGTCCTACAGGGGGCTCTTCGGCAGAGACCCAGTACTTC. This sequence encodes CASSPTGGSSAETQYF.

The gene calls are TRBV5-1 and TRBJ2-7; 10 nucleotides match TRBD1. CDR1 is SGHRS and CDR2 is YFSETQ in the germline V gene. The CDR3 sequence is 15 residues long. J was trimmed by 6 bases and V by 3 bases; bases with no gene match: 9. The CDR3 protein is CASSSSGTGDSEQYF. The DNA of the CDR3 is TGCGCCAGCAGCTCTTCCGGGACAGGGGACTCCGAGCAGTACTTC.

V is TRBV11-2 and J is TRBJ1-6; TRBD1 aligns across 7 bases. In germline, CDR1 is SGHAT, CDR2 FQNNGV. The trim removed 5 bases at V and 8 bases at J, leaving 9 bases unmatched. The CDR3 runs to 15 residues. CDR3: CASSRIRGRDSPLHF. CDR3 coding DNA: TGTGCCAGCAGCCGTATTAGGGGGCGGGATTCACCCCTCCACTTT.

The chain couples TRBV9 to TRBJ2-3, with a tentative D call TRBD2 (7 bases). This CDR3 is built from 15 residues. The germline gives CDR1 SGDLS, CDR2 YYNGEE. Trimming removed 2 bases at V and 3 bases at J, with 13 bases between. CDR3 amino acids: CASSVQGRGTDTQYF. The CDR3 DNA is TGTGCCAGCAGCGTTCAGGGGAGGGGTACAGATACGCAGTATTTT.

This clone has only a few counts. This sample includes further DNA sequences coding for the same CDR3. The chain carries TRBV19 and TRBJ2-5, with D hard to call. The CDR3 is 11 amino acids. The germline V and J ends were trimmed by 3 bases and 5 bases, with 4 bases remaining between them. CDR1 LNHDA and CDR2 SQIVND come from the germline V gene (reference sequence). This CDR3 is CASSIRETQYF. Here the CDR3 DNA reads TGTGCCAGTAGTATTCGTGAGACCCAGTACTTC.

The chain couples TRBV2 to TRBJ1-5; D might be TRBD1 (6 bases). Trimming took off 6 bases at V and 1 base at J, with 10 bases between the two ends. Germline V gene data show CDR1 as SNHLY and CDR2 as FYNNEI. The CDR3 sequence is 14 residues long. The CDR3 loop is CASRSGQSNQPQHF. In nucleotides, the CDR3 is TGTGCCAGCAGATCGGGACAAAGCAATCAGCCCCAGCATTTT.

The V and J genes are TRBV30 and TRBJ1-2, with 7 bases aligning to TRBD1. Germline loops: CDR1 GTSNPN, CDR2 SVGIG (reference sequence). This CDR3 has 12 amino acids. After removal of 4 bases from V and 11 bases from J, the junction contained 10 bases not matched to a gene. In nucleotides, the CDR3 is TGTGCCTGGATCCGGGGAGACAGGGTGTACACCTTC. Protein: CAWIRGDRVYTF.

Points on this clone: Additional DNA sequences in this sample encode the identical CDR3. The rearrangement joins TRBV5-1 to TRBJ2-3; no clear D. V was trimmed by 2 bases and J by 0 bases, leaving 13 bases between them. Germline V lookup: CDR1 SGHRS, CDR2 YFSETQ. CDR3 length: 16 residues. CDR3 sequence reads: CASSFMGSPSTDTQYF. The DNA for the CDR3 is TGCGCCAGCAGCTTCATGGGCAGCCCTAGCACAGATACGCAGTATTTT.

The chain has TRBV5-6 and TRBJ2-1; 8 bases align to TRBD1. Germline V gene sequence: CDR1 SGHDT, CDR2 YYEEEE. The CDR3 covers 13 residues. V shed 3 bases and J 6 bases; nucleotides not matched to a gene: 2. The CDR3 DNA follows: TGTGCCAGCAGCTACGGGACAGGCAATGAGCAGTTCTTC. This encodes CASSYGTGNEQFF. Drawing the rest from reference TRBV5-6 and TRBJ2-1, the complete variable domain is DAGVTQSPTHLIKTRGQQVTLRCSPKSGHDTVSWYQQALGQGPQFIFQYYEEEERQRGNFPDRFSGHQFPNYSSELNVNALLLGDSALYLCASSYGTGNEQFFGPGTRLTVL.